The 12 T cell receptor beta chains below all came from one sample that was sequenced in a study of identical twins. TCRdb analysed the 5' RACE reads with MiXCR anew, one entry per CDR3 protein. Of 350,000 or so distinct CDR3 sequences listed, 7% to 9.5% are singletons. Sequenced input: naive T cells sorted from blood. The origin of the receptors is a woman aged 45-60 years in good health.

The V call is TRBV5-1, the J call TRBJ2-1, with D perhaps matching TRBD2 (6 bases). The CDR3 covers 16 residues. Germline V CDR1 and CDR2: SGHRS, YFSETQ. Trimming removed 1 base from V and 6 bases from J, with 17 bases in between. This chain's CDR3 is CASSLRPRDGGNEQFF. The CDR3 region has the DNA TGCGCCAGCAGCTTGAGACCGCGGGACGGGGGCAATGAGCAGTTCTTC. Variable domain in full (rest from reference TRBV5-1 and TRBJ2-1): KAGVTQTPRYLIKTRGQQVTLSCSPISGHRSVSWYQQTPGQGLQFLFEYFSETQRNKGNFPGRFSGRQFSNSRSEMNVSTLELGDSALYLCASSLRPRDGGNEQFFGPGTRLTVL.

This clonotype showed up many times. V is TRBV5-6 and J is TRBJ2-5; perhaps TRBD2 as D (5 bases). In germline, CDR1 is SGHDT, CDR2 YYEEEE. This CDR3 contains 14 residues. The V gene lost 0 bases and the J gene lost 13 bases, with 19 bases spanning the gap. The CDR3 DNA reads TGTGCCAGCAGCTTGGGGAGGAGGCCCGTTTTTGTGTACTTC. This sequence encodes CASSLGRRPVFVYF.

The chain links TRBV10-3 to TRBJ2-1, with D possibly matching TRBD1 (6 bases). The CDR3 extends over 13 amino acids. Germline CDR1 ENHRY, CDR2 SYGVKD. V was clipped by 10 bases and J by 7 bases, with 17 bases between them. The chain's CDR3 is CATMGAGENEQFF. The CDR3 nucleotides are TGTGCCACCATGGGCGCAGGGGAGAATGAGCAGTTCTTC.

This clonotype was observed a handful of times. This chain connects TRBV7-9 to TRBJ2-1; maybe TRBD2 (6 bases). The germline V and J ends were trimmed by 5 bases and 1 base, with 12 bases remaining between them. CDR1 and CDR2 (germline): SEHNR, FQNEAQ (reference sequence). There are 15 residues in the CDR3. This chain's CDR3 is CASSPGLLSYNEQFF. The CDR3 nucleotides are TGTGCCAGCAGCCCGGGACTCCTGTCCTACAATGAGCAGTTCTTC.

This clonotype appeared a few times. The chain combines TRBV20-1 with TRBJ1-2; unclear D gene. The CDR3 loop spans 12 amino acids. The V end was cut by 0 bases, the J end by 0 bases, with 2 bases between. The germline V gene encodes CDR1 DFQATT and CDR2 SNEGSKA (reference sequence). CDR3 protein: CSARETNYGYTF. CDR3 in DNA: TGCAGTGCTAGAGAAACTAACTATGGCTACACCTTC.

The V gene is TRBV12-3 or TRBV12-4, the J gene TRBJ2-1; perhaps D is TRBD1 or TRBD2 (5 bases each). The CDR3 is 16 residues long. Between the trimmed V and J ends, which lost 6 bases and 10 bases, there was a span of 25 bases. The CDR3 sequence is CASSFIIRDPSKEQFF. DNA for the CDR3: TGTGCCAGCAGCTTCATTATTCGGGACCCTTCGAAGGAGCAGTTCTTC.

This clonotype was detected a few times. The CDR3 coding sequence is TGTGCCAGCTCACCACCGTCGACAGCGTACGTCCTGACTTTC. Translated, it gives CASSPPSTAYVLTF. The genes are TRBV18 and TRBJ2-6; possible D gene TRBD1, 5 bases. The CDR3 spans 14 residues. Trimming cost V 0 bases and J 11 bases, with 11 bases left between them. Germline V gives CDR1 KGHSH, CDR2 LQKENI. Variable domain in full (rest from reference TRBV18 and TRBJ2-6): NAGVMQNPRHLVRRRGQEARLRCSPMKGHSHVYWYRQLPEEGLKFMVYLQKENIIDESGMPKERFSAEFPKEGPSILRIQQVVRGDSAAYFCASSPPSTAYVLTFGAGSRLTVL.

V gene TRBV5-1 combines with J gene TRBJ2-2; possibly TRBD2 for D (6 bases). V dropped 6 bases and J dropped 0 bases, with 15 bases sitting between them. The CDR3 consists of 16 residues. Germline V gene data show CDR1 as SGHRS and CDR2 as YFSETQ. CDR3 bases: TGCGCCAGCACCACACGGGGGACTGCGAACACCGGGGAGCTGTTTTTT. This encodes CASTTRGTANTGELFF. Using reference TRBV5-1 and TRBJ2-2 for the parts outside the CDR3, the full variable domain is KAGVTQTPRYLIKTRGQQVTLSCSPISGHRSVSWYQQTPGQGLQFLFEYFSETQRNKGNFPGRFSGRQFSNSRSEMNVSTLELGDSALYLCASTTRGTANTGELFFGEGSRLTVL.

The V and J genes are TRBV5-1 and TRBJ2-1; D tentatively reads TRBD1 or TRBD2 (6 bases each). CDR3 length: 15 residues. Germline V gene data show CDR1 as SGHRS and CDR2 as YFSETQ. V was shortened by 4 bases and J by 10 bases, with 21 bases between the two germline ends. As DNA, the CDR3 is TGCGCCAGCAGCCCCGGGACAAGAGGGACTTACGAGCAGTTCTTC. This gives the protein CASSPGTRGTYEQFF.

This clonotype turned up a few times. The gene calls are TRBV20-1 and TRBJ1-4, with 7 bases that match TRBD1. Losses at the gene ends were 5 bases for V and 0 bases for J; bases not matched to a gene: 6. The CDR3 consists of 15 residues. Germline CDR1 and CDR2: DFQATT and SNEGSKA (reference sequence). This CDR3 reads CSAETGAPTNEKLFF. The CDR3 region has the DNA TGCAGTGCTGAAACAGGGGCCCCAACTAATGAAAAACTGTTTTTT.

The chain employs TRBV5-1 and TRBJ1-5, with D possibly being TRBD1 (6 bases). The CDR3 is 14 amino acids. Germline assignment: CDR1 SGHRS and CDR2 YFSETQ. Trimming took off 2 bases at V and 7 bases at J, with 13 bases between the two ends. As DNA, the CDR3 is TGCGCCAGCAGCTTTGGGGGCGCGGGGCAGCCCCAGCATTTT. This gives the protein CASSFGGAGQPQHF.

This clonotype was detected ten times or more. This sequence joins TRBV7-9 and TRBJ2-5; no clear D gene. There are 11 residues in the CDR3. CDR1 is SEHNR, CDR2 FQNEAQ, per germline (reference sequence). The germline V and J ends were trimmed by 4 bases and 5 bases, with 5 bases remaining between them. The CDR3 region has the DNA TGTGCCAGCAGCTCCCCGGAGACCCAGTACTTC. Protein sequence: CASSSPETQYF. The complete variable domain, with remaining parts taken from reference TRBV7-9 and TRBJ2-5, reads DTGVSQNPRHKITKRGQNVTFRCDPISEHNRLYWYRQTLGQGPEFLTYFQNEAQLEKSRLLSDRFSAERPKGSFSTLEIQRTEQGDSAMYLCASSSPETQYFGPGTRLLVL.